The 28 T cell receptor beta chains below all came from one sample that was sequenced in a study of cytomegalovirus exposure and HLA in healthy donors. Primers: 60 Vbeta forward and 13 Jbeta reverse. Repertoires were generated with immunoSEQ multiplex PCR, while TCRdb's copy carries only in-frame clones and drops some. In the table there are roughly 100,000 clones, more than 60% of which are singletons. The sample was PBMCs. These receptor sequences come from a man younger than 40 in good health and CMV-seronegative.

The chain couples TRBV6-5 to TRBJ2-7; TRBD2 is a possible D gene (7 bases). The CDR3 extends over 13 amino acids. Looked up from germline, CDR1 is MNHEY and CDR2 is SVGAGI. The germline V and J ends were trimmed by 2 bases and 3 bases, with 8 bases remaining between them. CDR3 in amino acids: CASSYRGGYEQYF. CDR3 DNA: TGTGCCAGCAGTTACAGGGGGGGCTACGAGCAGTACTTC.

The CDR3 DNA reads TGTGCCAGCAGCGTAGTCCCGGTAGACTCTGGAAACACCATATATTTT. Its protein is CASSVVPVDSGNTIYF. This rearrangement joins TRBV9 to TRBJ1-3; unclear D gene. V gave up 0 bases and J gave up 0 bases, with 10 bases separating them. Germline V CDR1 and CDR2: SGDLS, YYNGEE. The CDR3 sequence is 16 residues long.

The J gene is TRBJ2-2, the V gene TRBV6-1; TRBD1 agrees at 7 bases. This CDR3 spans 15 amino acids. The ends lost 6 bases at V and 0 bases at J; junction bases unmatched: 4. Germline V lookup: CDR1 MNHNS, CDR2 SASEGT. CDR3 loop: CASRAGTANTGELFF. The DNA of the CDR3 is TGTGCCAGCAGAGCCGGGACAGCGAACACCGGGGAGCTGTTTTTT.

The chain couples TRBV6-1 to TRBJ2-7, with 11 bases lining up with TRBD1. Germline V gene data show CDR1 as MNHNS and CDR2 as SASEGT. The CDR3 contains 16 residues. J lost 3 bases, V lost 5 bases, and 9 bases had no gene match. The CDR3 loop is CASSQVGQGAFYEQYF. The CDR3 nucleotides are TGTGCCAGCAGTCAAGTCGGACAGGGGGCATTCTACGAGCAGTACTTC.

This clone was seen once. The chain links TRBV7-9 to TRBJ2-1; TRBD1 agrees at 7 bases. J was trimmed by 5 bases and V by 5 bases; bases with no gene match: 12. The V gene's germline CDR1 is SEHNR and CDR2 FQNEAQ (reference sequence). The CDR3 consists of 16 residues. The CDR3 DNA reads TGTGCCAGCAGCCCGATGCAGGGGGAACCTAACAATGAGCAGTTCTTC. Translated: CASSPMQGEPNNEQFF.

This chain uses TRBV6-5 with TRBJ1-5; TRBD1 might be the D (6 bases). CDR1 and CDR2 from the germline V gene are MNHEY and SVGAGI. Trimming removed 5 bases from V and 6 bases from J, with 17 bases in between. This CDR3 contains 15 residues. Here the CDR3 DNA reads TGTGCCAGCAGTCCCCAGGGGCGGGCTACTCAGCCCCAGCATTTT. Amino acid sequence: CASSPQGRATQPQHF.

The rearrangement joins TRBV5-8 to TRBJ1-2; perhaps TRBD1 as D (6 bases). Germline CDR1 reads SGHTS; CDR2 reads YDEGEE. CDR3 size: 14 residues. With 4 bases removed from V and 3 bases from J, the gap between germline ends came to 13 bases. DNA for the CDR3: TGTGCCAGCAGCATTACAGGGACCTACTATGGCTACACCTTC. The encoded protein is CASSITGTYYGYTF.

This clone has just a few counts. CDR3 region: CASSLQGDEQFF. As DNA, the CDR3 is TGCGCCAGCAGCCTACAGGGCGATGAGCAGTTCTTC. This chain joins TRBV4-3 and TRBJ2-1; the D gene is possibly TRBD1 (6 bases). V lost 4 bases and J lost 8, with 9 bases in between. The CDR3 totals 12 residues. Germline lookup yields CDR1 LGHNA and CDR2 YSLEER.

The V gene is TRBV6-5, the J gene TRBJ1-1; D gene uncertain. The CDR3 consists of 14 residues. Germline CDR1 and CDR2: MNHEY and SVGAGI. The V end was cut by 5 bases, the J end by 0 bases, with 10 bases between. The DNA for the CDR3 is TGTGCCAGCAGTCGCCCCCTATTGAACACTGAAGCTTTCTTT. This gives the protein CASSRPLLNTEAFF.

This clone has a handful of counts. The chain carries TRBV30 and TRBJ2-3; a possible D gene is TRBD2 (5 bases). Trimming removed 3 bases at V and 4 bases at J, with 14 bases between. Germline CDR1 is GTSNPN and CDR2 is SVGIG (reference sequence). The CDR3 has 14 residues. The CDR3 reads CAWRVASGADTQYF. The CDR3, as DNA: TGTGCCTGGAGGGTGGCCTCCGGGGCAGATACGCAGTATTTT.

This chain connects TRBV30 to TRBJ1-1, with a tentative D call TRBD1 (5 bases). This CDR3 comprises 13 residues. CDR1 and CDR2 from the germline V gene are GTSNPN and SVGIG (reference sequence). V gave up 4 bases and J gave up 3 bases, with 12 bases separating them. CDR3 in DNA: TGTGCCTGGATCGTTGGAGGGGACACTGAAGCTTTCTTT. Translation gives CAWIVGGDTEAFF.

The V gene is TRBV29-1, the J gene TRBJ1-1, with D possibly TRBD1 on 6 matching bases. CDR1 is SQVTM, CDR2 ANQGSEA, per germline. Trimming pared 7 bases from V and 6 bases from J, leaving 18 bases between. The CDR3 sequence is 13 residues long. As DNA, the CDR3 is TGCAGCGAGAGTGGACAGAAGGGCCCTGAAGCTTTCTTT. As protein: CSESGQKGPEAFF. Full variable domain (outside the CDR3, taken from reference TRBV29-1 and TRBJ1-1): SAVISQKPSRDICQRGTSLTIQCQVDSQVTMMFWYRQQPGQSLTLIATANQGSEATYESGFVIDKFPISRPNLTFSTLTVSNMSPEDSSIYLCSESGQKGPEAFFGQGTRLTVV.

CDR3 residues: CASSQSGIYEQYF. In DNA form, the CDR3 reads TGTGCCAGCAGCCAGAGCGGGATCTACGAGCAGTACTTC. The chain links TRBV6-6 to TRBJ2-7; 7 bases agree with TRBD2. The CDR3 runs 13 residues. The V segment lost 6 bases and the J segment 3 bases; nucleotides outside the gene matches: 5. The germline V gene encodes CDR1 MNHNY and CDR2 SVGAGI (reference sequence).

V gene TRBV30 combines with J gene TRBJ2-7; perhaps TRBD1 as D (6 bases). CDR1 is GTSNPN and CDR2 is SVGIG in the germline V gene (reference sequence). The V gene lost 4 bases and the J gene lost 5 bases, with 18 bases spanning the gap. The CDR3 loop spans 14 amino acids. The CDR3 spells CAWNPRGRGNEQYF. CDR3 sequence (DNA): TGTGCCTGGAACCCCAGGGGCAGGGGAAACGAGCAGTACTTC.

J is TRBJ2-1 and V is TRBV11-2; TRBD2 matches 8 bases. V dropped 1 base and J dropped 7; count of bases not matched to a gene: 9. Germline CDR1 reads SGHAT; CDR2 reads FQNNGV. The CDR3 extends over 16 amino acids. CDR3 sequence: CASSLAGLAGRNEQFF. The CDR3 region has the DNA TGTGCCAGCAGCTTAGCTGGCCTAGCGGGCAGGAATGAGCAGTTCTTC.

The chain employs TRBV5-1 and TRBJ1-1; D is uncertain. CDR1 and CDR2 from the germline V gene are SGHRS and YFSETQ. V was shortened by 3 bases and J by 0 bases, with 9 bases between the two germline ends. The CDR3 contains 14 residues. The CDR3 loop is CASSSSVLNTEAFF. The CDR3 DNA reads as TGCGCCAGCAGCTCAAGCGTGTTGAACACTGAAGCTTTCTTT.

The chain joins TRBV7-9 to TRBJ2-1, with TRBD2 matching over 7 bases. This CDR3 contains 16 residues. The trim removed 5 bases at V and 4 bases at J, leaving 11 bases unmatched. Germline V gives CDR1 SEHNR, CDR2 FQNEAQ (reference sequence). CDR3 loop: CASSTTSAQPYNEQFF. Written as DNA, the CDR3 is TGTGCCAGCAGCACCACTAGCGCCCAGCCTTACAATGAGCAGTTCTTC.

The chain links TRBV7-2 to TRBJ2-5; TRBD2 agrees at 11 bases. The CDR3 runs to 15 residues. The V and J ends lost 6 bases and 4 bases, in that order; junction bases with no gene match: 7. Germline loops: CDR1 SGHTA, CDR2 FQGNSA. The CDR3 bases are TGTGCCAGCAGTTCCCAACTAGCGGGGGTAGAGACCCAGTACTTC. Its translation: CASSSQLAGVETQYF.

This chain connects TRBV7-8 to TRBJ2-2, with D perhaps matching TRBD1 (6 bases). The CDR3 spans 15 residues. V was clipped by 0 bases and J by 5 bases, with 10 bases between them. CDR1 is SGHVS and CDR2 is FQNEAQ in the germline V gene. The CDR3 reads CASSLARGTTGELFF. The CDR3 nucleotides read TGTGCCAGCAGCTTAGCGAGGGGGACGACCGGGGAGCTGTTTTTT.

This clone has only one observation. Its ends do not fully match the called genes, so a read error is possible. The genes are TRBV12-5 and TRBJ2-2; maybe TRBD1 (6 bases). This CDR3 has 14 amino acids. The germline gives CDR1 LGHNT, CDR2 FRNRAP. The CDR3 DNA is TGTGCTAGTGGCTTGGGACACAACACCGGGGAGCTGTTTTTT. Protein: CASGLGHNTGELFF.

This clone was detected a few times. The chain couples TRBV5-6 to TRBJ1-5; tentative D call: TRBD1 (6 bases). The germline V gene encodes CDR1 SGHDT and CDR2 YYEEEE. V was cut by 4 bases and J by 1 base, with 12 bases left in between. This CDR3 has 15 residues. For the CDR3, the DNA is TGTGCCAGCAGCGGAGGGGGGGGGAGCAATCAGCCCCAGCATTTT. Its translation is CASSGGGGSNQPQHF.

CDR3 in DNA: TGTGCCAGCAGCCCTGGACTAGCTCAGGACGAGCAGTACTTC. Encoded protein: CASSPGLAQDEQYF. The chain links TRBV5-4 to TRBJ2-7; 8 bases align to TRBD2. After removal of 4 bases from V and 5 bases from J, the junction contained 8 bases not matched to a gene. There are 14 residues in the CDR3. Germline CDR1 SGHNT, CDR2 YYREEE (reference sequence).

As DNA, the CDR3 is TGTGCCAGCAGCCAGGCCCTCTCAGATACGCAGTATTTT. Amino acids: CASSQALSDTQYF. The chain is built from TRBV4-2 and TRBJ2-3; D gene uncertain. The CDR3 has 13 amino acids. Germline values: CDR1 LGHNA, CDR2 YNFKEQ. V was clipped by 3 bases and J by 4 bases, with 8 bases between them.

The chain has TRBV28 and TRBJ2-7; TRBD1 is a possible D gene (6 bases). Germline CDR1 MDHEN, CDR2 SYDVKM. The CDR3 covers 15 residues. Trimming stripped 2 bases from V and 3 bases from J, with 14 bases between. CDR3 in amino acids: CASSLGSVRGYEQYF. The CDR3 nucleotides are TGTGCCAGCAGTTTAGGGTCGGTCAGGGGCTACGAGCAGTACTTC.

The chain uses TRBV19 and TRBJ1-5; D gene ambiguous. CDR3 length: 14 amino acids. The V gene's germline CDR1 is LNHDA and CDR2 SQIVND (reference sequence). V lost 1 base, J lost 6 bases, and 10 bases lay in between. The CDR3 coding sequence is TGTGCCAGTAGTATAGGTAGTGAAATTCAGCCCCAGCATTTT. Protein product: CASSIGSEIQPQHF.

Worth noting for this clone: At one boundary the junction diverges from the germline segment, which might be a read error. The chain uses TRBV27 and TRBJ1-3, with a weak D call TRBD1 (5 bases). CDR1 MNHEY and CDR2 SMNVEV come from the germline V gene (reference sequence). This CDR3 is 10 amino acids long. The CDR3 reads CASSLGAGIF. The CDR3, as DNA: TGTGCCAGCAGTTTAGGCGCAGGGATCTTT.

The rearrangement joins TRBV12-5 to TRBJ2-1; D unresolved. Germline lookup yields CDR1 LGHNT and CDR2 FRNRAP. Trimming removed 2 bases at V and 1 base at J, with 6 bases between. This CDR3 has 14 amino acids. CDR3 bases: TGTGCTAGTGGTTTGCACTCATCCTACAATGAGCAGTTCTTC. Protein sequence: CASGLHSSYNEQFF.

This chain connects TRBV7-9 to TRBJ2-3, with 7 bases that match TRBD1. The V segment lost 2 bases and the J segment 2 bases; nucleotides outside the gene matches: 4. Germline CDR1 reads SEHNR; CDR2 reads FQNEAQ (reference sequence). This CDR3 comprises 15 residues. The CDR3 DNA reads as TGTGCCAGCAGCTTACGGGACAGTTACACAGATACGCAGTATTTT. Protein product: CASSLRDSYTDTQYF.